The 9 T cell receptor beta chains below come from one sample, sequenced in a study of blood T cell repertoires in COVID-19. This table comes from immunoSEQ multiplex PCR, and its TCRdb copy is limited to in-frame clones, with some not included. The sample has 350,000 to 450,000 clones; 88% are singletons. Sequenced: PBMCs or T cells enriched from blood (not recorded which). The receptors derive from a woman aged 18-30 years who had been exposed to COVID-19.

The J gene is TRBJ2-7, the V gene TRBV5-6; a weak D match, TRBD2 (6 bases). V lost 1 base and J lost 2, with 13 bases in between. This CDR3 spans 15 amino acids. In germline, CDR1 is SGHDT, CDR2 YYEEEE. The CDR3 region has the DNA TGTGCCAGCAGCTTGCGTCGGGACTCCGCCTACGAGCAGTACTTC. This sequence encodes CASSLRRDSAYEQYF.

In this sample, this clone turned up once. The V gene is TRBV19, the J gene TRBJ1-1, with 11 bases fitting TRBD1. The ends lost 4 bases at V and 1 base at J; junction bases unmatched: 8. This CDR3 is built from 17 residues. The germline V gene encodes CDR1 LNHDA and CDR2 SQIVND (reference sequence). The CDR3 sequence: CASSTRTGGVSNTEAFF. In nucleotides, the CDR3 is TGTGCCAGTAGTACCAGGACAGGGGGCGTCTCGAACACTGAAGCTTTCTTT. Supplemented by reference TRBV19 and TRBJ1-1, the full variable domain reads DGGITQSPKYLFRKEGQNVTLSCEQNLNHDAMYWYRQDPGQGLRLIYYSQIVNDFQKGDIAEGYSVSREKKESFPLTVTSAQKNPTAFYLCASSTRTGGVSNTEAFFGQGTRLTVV.

The chain has TRBV27 and TRBJ2-7; TRBD2 is a possible D gene (6 bases). Germline CDR1 MNHEY, CDR2 SMNVEV (reference sequence). The CDR3 totals 15 residues. V was trimmed by 3 bases and J by 9 bases, leaving 21 bases between them. CDR3 region: CASSFPREESCGQYF. The CDR3 region has the DNA TGTGCCAGCAGTTTCCCCAGGGAGGAGTCGTGTGGGCAGTACTTC.

The chain links TRBV28 to TRBJ2-2, with D possibly matching TRBD1 (6 bases). The CDR3 runs to 14 residues. CDR1 and CDR2 from the germline V gene are MDHEN and SYDVKM. V gave up 6 bases and J gave up 6 bases, with 14 bases separating them. For the CDR3, the DNA is TGTGCCAGCAGATCGCAGGGGTGGGCCGGGGAGCTGTTTTTT. Amino acid sequence: CASRSQGWAGELFF.

This chain connects TRBV5-5 to TRBJ1-1, with 10 positions matching TRBD1. Germline CDR1 is SGHKS and CDR2 is YYEKEE (reference sequence). This CDR3 is 16 amino acids long. V was pared by 3 bases and J by 0 bases, with 5 bases of the junction left unmatched. The CDR3 DNA follows: TGTGCCAGCAGCTGGGGCGGGACAGGGGTGAACACTGAAGCTTTCTTT. It codes for CASSWGGTGVNTEAFF. The variable domain in full, completed from reference TRBV5-5 and TRBJ1-1, reads DAGVTQSPTHLIKTRGQQVTLRCSPISGHKSVSWYQQVLGQGPQFIFQYYEKEERGRGNFPDRFSARQFPNYSSELNVNALLLGDSALYLCASSWGGTGVNTEAFFGQGTRLTVV.

The V call is TRBV2, the J call TRBJ2-7, with 7 bases aligning to TRBD1. After removal of 4 bases from V and 6 bases from J, the junction contained 12 bases not matched to a gene. Germline V gene lookup returns CDR1 SNHLY and CDR2 FYNNEI. The CDR3 totals 15 residues. CDR3 protein: CASSVLRTGRGEQYF. As DNA, the CDR3 is TGTGCCAGCAGTGTGTTAAGGACAGGCAGGGGCGAGCAGTACTTC.

V usage is TRBV5-4 and J usage is TRBJ2-3, with 11 nucleotides matching TRBD2. Germline CDR1 SGHNT, CDR2 YYREEE (reference sequence). Trimming at V came to 1 base and at J to 5 bases, leaving 9 bases not matched to a gene. The CDR3 has 17 residues. CDR3 sequence (DNA): TGTGCCAGCAGCTTGTTTTTTAGCGGGGGGGTAGTAGATACGCAGTATTTT. This encodes CASSLFFSGGVVDTQYF.

This sequence joins TRBV5-4 and TRBJ2-5; 12 positions match TRBD2. Germline CDR1 and CDR2: SGHNT and YYREEE (reference sequence). This CDR3 region has 16 residues. The J segment lost 5 bases and the V segment lost 2 bases, leaving 7 bases of the junction unmatched. The CDR3: CASSLLAGGGGETQYF. DNA of the CDR3: TGTGCCAGCAGCTTACTAGCGGGAGGCGGGGGGGAGACCCAGTACTTC.

The chain combines TRBV28 with TRBJ2-7, with 8 bases identical to TRBD1. Germline V gives CDR1 MDHEN, CDR2 SYDVKM. The CDR3 has 15 amino acids. The V and J ends lost 5 bases and 3 bases, in that order; junction bases with no gene match: 9. The CDR3 loop reads CASSPRDRLFYEQYF. In DNA form, the CDR3 reads TGTGCCAGCAGTCCCCGGGACAGGCTCTTCTACGAGCAGTACTTC.